This is a list of T cell receptor beta chains from one sample in a study of post-analysis software for immune sequencing data. TCRdb re-called the PCR reads with MiXCR, one entry per CDR3 protein. The sample consists of roughly 430,000 distinct CDR3 sequences, 35% to 45% of them appearing once. The material sequenced was blood. Receptor source: a girl aged 2 to 10 with multiple sclerosis. Both conserved end residues are part of each CDR3. The order of the fields is CDR3 length, V gene, J gene, clone size, D gene, CDR3 protein, CDR3 DNA. The D gene is left open where the match is weak. Not every row has a clone size; where given, it reads once, few, many or a size class.

cdr3_length: 13
v_call: TRBV6-6
j_call: TRBJ2-5
clone_size: .
d_call: .
cdr3_aa: CASSYRVFETQYF
cdr3_nt: TGTGCCAGCAGTTACCGGGTCTTTGAGACCCAGTACTTC

cdr3_length: 16
v_call: TRBV6-6
j_call: TRBJ2-7
clone_size: .
d_call: TRBD1
cdr3_aa: CASSYRGDRLTYEQYF
cdr3_nt: TGTGCCAGCAGTTACAGGGGGGACAGGCTAACCTACGAGCAGTACTTC

cdr3_length: 15
v_call: TRBV5-1
j_call: TRBJ2-3
clone_size: few
d_call: .
cdr3_aa: CASSLIPSIPDTQYF
cdr3_nt: TGCGCCAGCAGCTTGATCCCTAGCATTCCAGATACGCAGTATTTT

cdr3_length: 15
v_call: TRBV15
j_call: TRBJ2-7
clone_size: few
d_call: .
cdr3_aa: CATARGSGSSYEQYF
cdr3_nt: TGTGCCACCGCGAGAGGTAGCGGCAGCTCCTACGAGCAGTACTTC

cdr3_length: 15
v_call: TRBV12-3/TRBV12-4
j_call: TRBJ1-5
clone_size: .
d_call: .
cdr3_aa: CASSLAEVRNQPQHF
cdr3_nt: TGTGCCAGCAGTTTAGCGGAGGTTCGCAATCAGCCCCAGCATTTT

cdr3_length: 13
v_call: TRBV15
j_call: TRBJ2-3
clone_size: .
d_call: TRBD2
cdr3_aa: CATRTSGGITQYF
cdr3_nt: TGTGCCACCCGGACTAGCGGGGGTATTACGCAGTATTTT

cdr3_length: 15
v_call: TRBV4-2
j_call: TRBJ1-6
clone_size: .
d_call: .
cdr3_aa: CASSQAGMGNSPLHF
cdr3_nt: TGTGCCAGCAGCCAAGCGGGCATGGGCAATTCACCCCTCCACTTT

cdr3_length: 14
v_call: TRBV12-3/TRBV12-4
j_call: TRBJ2-4
clone_size: .
d_call: .
cdr3_aa: CASSLGGARDIQYF
cdr3_nt: TGTGCCAGCAGTTTGGGGGGGGCGAGGGACATTCAGTACTTC

cdr3_length: 16
v_call: TRBV7-4
j_call: TRBJ2-1
clone_size: .
d_call: TRBD2
cdr3_aa: CASSFPGLAGVSEQFF
cdr3_nt: TGTGCCAGCAGCTTCCCGGGACTAGCGGGAGTCAGTGAGCAGTTCTTC

cdr3_length: 16
v_call: TRBV9
j_call: TRBJ2-1
clone_size: .
d_call: TRBD2
cdr3_aa: CASSGRTSGSLNEQFF
cdr3_nt: TGTGCCAGCAGCGGCCGGACTAGCGGGAGTCTCAATGAGCAGTTCTTC

cdr3_length: 14
v_call: TRBV5-6
j_call: TRBJ1-2
clone_size: few
d_call: .
cdr3_aa: CASSKVQVVYGYTF
cdr3_nt: TGTGCCAGCAGCAAGGTACAGGTCGTCTATGGCTACACCTTC

cdr3_length: 13
v_call: TRBV6-5
j_call: TRBJ2-1
clone_size: .
d_call: .
cdr3_aa: CASSYSLGNEQFF
cdr3_nt: TGTGCCAGCAGTTACTCGTTGGGCAATGAGCAGTTCTTC

cdr3_length: 18
v_call: TRBV10-3
j_call: TRBJ2-5
clone_size: few
d_call: TRBD1
cdr3_aa: CAISEATGTGGGGETQYF
cdr3_nt: TGTGCCATCAGTGAAGCAACCGGGACAGGGGGCGGCGGAGAGACCCAGTACTTC

cdr3_length: 12
v_call: TRBV20-1
j_call: TRBJ1-1
clone_size: few
d_call: .
cdr3_aa: CSARDLPTEAFF
cdr3_nt: TGCAGTGCTAGAGATTTGCCCACTGAAGCTTTCTTT

cdr3_length: 13
v_call: TRBV20-1
j_call: TRBJ1-5
clone_size: few
d_call: .
cdr3_aa: CSARDPRNQPQHF
cdr3_nt: TGCAGTGCTAGAGACCCCAGAAATCAGCCCCAGCATTTT

cdr3_length: 13
v_call: TRBV9
j_call: TRBJ2-7
clone_size: .
d_call: .
cdr3_aa: CASSPLLRDEQYF
cdr3_nt: TGTGCCAGCAGCCCCCTATTACGAGACGAGCAGTACTTC

cdr3_length: 15
v_call: TRBV18
j_call: TRBJ2-7
clone_size: few
d_call: .
cdr3_aa: CASSPISQAAYEQYF
cdr3_nt: TGTGCCAGCTCACCCATTTCACAGGCTGCTTACGAGCAGTACTTC

cdr3_length: 14
v_call: TRBV5-1
j_call: TRBJ2-1
clone_size: many
d_call: .
cdr3_aa: CASSSTGGYNEQFF
cdr3_nt: TGCGCCAGCAGCTCGACCGGGGGCTACAATGAGCAGTTCTTC

cdr3_length: 18
v_call: TRBV14
j_call: TRBJ2-4
clone_size: .
d_call: .
cdr3_aa: CASSQVWSGFGLKNIQYF
cdr3_nt: TGTGCCAGCAGCCAAGTTTGGTCAGGGTTCGGCCTAAAAAACATTCAGTACTTC

cdr3_length: 15
v_call: TRBV7-8
j_call: TRBJ2-1
clone_size: .
d_call: .
cdr3_aa: CASSLGRGTYNEQFF
cdr3_nt: TGTGCCAGCAGCTTAGGCAGGGGCACCTACAATGAGCAGTTCTTC

cdr3_length: 15
v_call: TRBV12-3/TRBV12-4
j_call: TRBJ1-6
clone_size: .
d_call: .
cdr3_aa: CASSRGQYYNSPLHF
cdr3_nt: TGTGCCAGCAGCAGAGGACAGTACTATAATTCACCCCTCCACTTT

cdr3_length: 15
v_call: TRBV7-3
j_call: TRBJ2-1
clone_size: .
d_call: .
cdr3_aa: CASSFGQSLYNEQFF
cdr3_nt: TGTGCCAGCAGCTTCGGACAGTCCCTATACAATGAGCAGTTCTTC

cdr3_length: 12
v_call: TRBV7-2
j_call: TRBJ2-5
clone_size: .
d_call: .
cdr3_aa: CASSLNRETQYF
cdr3_nt: TGTGCCAGCAGCTTAAATCGGGAGACCCAGTACTTC

cdr3_length: 18
v_call: TRBV4-2
j_call: TRBJ2-3
clone_size: few
d_call: TRBD2
cdr3_aa: CASSQGLLGTSGADTQYF
cdr3_nt: TGTGCCAGCAGCCAAGGGCTGTTGGGGACTAGCGGCGCAGATACGCAGTATTTT

cdr3_length: 14
v_call: TRBV9
j_call: TRBJ1-4
clone_size: few
d_call: .
cdr3_aa: CASTRGRTNEKLFF
cdr3_nt: TGTGCCAGCACCCGGGGGAGGACTAATGAAAAACTGTTTTTT

cdr3_length: 11
v_call: TRBV6-1
j_call: TRBJ1-1
clone_size: .
d_call: .
cdr3_aa: CASSEAQEAFF
cdr3_nt: TGTGCCAGCAGTGAAGCCCAGGAAGCTTTCTTT

cdr3_length: 14
v_call: TRBV5-6
j_call: TRBJ1-1
clone_size: few
d_call: TRBD1
cdr3_aa: CASSWGQPNTEAFF
cdr3_nt: TGTGCCAGCAGCTGGGGACAGCCGAACACTGAAGCTTTCTTT

cdr3_length: 17
v_call: TRBV18
j_call: TRBJ2-1
clone_size: few
d_call: TRBD2
cdr3_aa: CASSPGREVLWRNEQFF
cdr3_nt: TGTGCCAGCTCACCAGGGCGGGAGGTACTATGGCGGAATGAGCAGTTCTTC

cdr3_length: 16
v_call: TRBV3-1
j_call: TRBJ2-5
clone_size: .
d_call: .
cdr3_aa: CASSQSGLAMPETQYF
cdr3_nt: TGTGCCAGCAGCCAGAGCGGGCTAGCCATGCCAGAGACCCAGTACTTC

cdr3_length: 15
v_call: TRBV28
j_call: TRBJ2-3
clone_size: .
d_call: .
cdr3_aa: CVSSLTGQTTDTQYF
cdr3_nt: TGTGTCAGCAGTCTAACGGGACAAACCACAGATACGCAGTATTTT

cdr3_length: 11
v_call: TRBV6-6
j_call: TRBJ1-5
clone_size: few
d_call: .
cdr3_aa: CASSSGPHRHF
cdr3_nt: TGTGCCAGCAGTTCCGGACCACATAGGCATTTT

cdr3_length: 14
v_call: TRBV10-2
j_call: TRBJ1-1
clone_size: .
d_call: .
cdr3_aa: CASSPASMNTEAFF
cdr3_nt: TGCGCCAGCAGCCCCGCTAGTATGAACACTGAAGCTTTCTTT

cdr3_length: 16
v_call: TRBV9
j_call: TRBJ2-5
clone_size: .
d_call: TRBD2
cdr3_aa: CASSVEGREYQETQYF
cdr3_nt: TGTGCCAGCAGCGTAGAGGGGAGGGAATACCAAGAGACCCAGTACTTC

cdr3_length: 15
v_call: TRBV6-2/TRBV6-3
j_call: TRBJ2-7
clone_size: .
d_call: .
cdr3_aa: CASTTGRGGSYEQYF
cdr3_nt: TGTGCCAGCACCACTGGCAGGGGGGGCTCCTACGAGCAGTACTTC

cdr3_length: 13
v_call: TRBV5-1
j_call: TRBJ2-5
clone_size: .
d_call: .
cdr3_aa: CASSLATGETQYF
cdr3_nt: TGCGCCAGCAGCTTGGCCACAGGGGAGACCCAGTACTTC

cdr3_length: 14
v_call: TRBV5-1
j_call: TRBJ1-1
clone_size: .
d_call: .
cdr3_aa: CASRGRHLNTEAFF
cdr3_nt: TGCGCCAGCAGGGGTAGGCACTTGAACACTGAAGCTTTCTTT

cdr3_length: 12
v_call: TRBV10-3
j_call: TRBJ2-7
clone_size: many
d_call: TRBD1
cdr3_aa: CAINDRANEQYF
cdr3_nt: TGTGCCATTAACGACAGGGCCAACGAGCAGTACTTC

cdr3_length: 17
v_call: TRBV12-3/TRBV12-4
j_call: TRBJ2-7
clone_size: few
d_call: TRBD1
cdr3_aa: CASSLGRQGAFSYEQYF
cdr3_nt: TGTGCCAGCAGTTTAGGGCGACAGGGGGCTTTTTCCTACGAGCAGTACTTC

cdr3_length: 16
v_call: TRBV5-6
j_call: TRBJ1-6
clone_size: .
d_call: TRBD1
cdr3_aa: CASSSTGGWGNSPLHF
cdr3_nt: TGTGCCAGCAGCTCCACAGGGGGCTGGGGTAATTCACCCCTCCACTTT

cdr3_length: 14
v_call: TRBV12-3/TRBV12-4
j_call: TRBJ1-1
clone_size: .
d_call: .
cdr3_aa: CASSGRVWDTEAFF
cdr3_nt: TGTGCCAGCAGTGGGCGGGTTTGGGACACTGAAGCTTTCTTT

cdr3_length: 11
v_call: TRBV10-3
j_call: TRBJ2-7
clone_size: few
d_call: .
cdr3_aa: CAISESGQQYF
cdr3_nt: TGTGCCATCAGTGAGTCGGGACAGCAGTACTTC

cdr3_length: 18
v_call: TRBV15
j_call: TRBJ1-2
clone_size: many
d_call: .
cdr3_aa: CATSRDKESGLANYGYTF
cdr3_nt: TGTGCCACCAGCAGAGATAAAGAATCAGGGTTAGCTAACTATGGCTACACCTTC

cdr3_length: 14
v_call: TRBV7-9
j_call: TRBJ1-2
clone_size: .
d_call: .
cdr3_aa: CASSFAGINYGYTF
cdr3_nt: TGTGCCAGCAGCTTCGCAGGGATTAATTATGGCTACACCTTC

cdr3_length: 13
v_call: TRBV2
j_call: TRBJ1-2
clone_size: .
d_call: TRBD1
cdr3_aa: CASREGASYGYTF
cdr3_nt: TGTGCCAGCAGGGAGGGGGCGAGCTATGGCTACACCTTC

cdr3_length: 17
v_call: TRBV20-1
j_call: TRBJ2-3
clone_size: .
d_call: TRBD2
cdr3_aa: CSARFPLGSGATDTQYF
cdr3_nt: TGCAGTGCTAGATTCCCCCTTGGTAGCGGGGCCACAGATACGCAGTATTTT

cdr3_length: 15
v_call: TRBV5-1
j_call: TRBJ2-5
clone_size: few
d_call: TRBD2
cdr3_aa: CVSSSGTSGQETQYF
cdr3_nt: TGCGTCAGCAGCTCCGGGACTAGCGGACAAGAGACCCAGTACTTC

cdr3_length: 14
v_call: TRBV20-1
j_call: TRBJ2-7
clone_size: .
d_call: TRBD2
cdr3_aa: CSARLAGPNYEQYF
cdr3_nt: TGCAGTGCTAGACTAGCGGGACCTAACTACGAGCAGTACTTC

cdr3_length: 14
v_call: TRBV28
j_call: TRBJ2-3
clone_size: .
d_call: .
cdr3_aa: CASRKTASTDTQYF
cdr3_nt: TGTGCCAGCAGGAAGACAGCTAGCACAGATACGCAGTATTTT

cdr3_length: 13
v_call: TRBV29-1
j_call: TRBJ2-3
clone_size: .
d_call: .
cdr3_aa: CSVEGVSTDTQYF
cdr3_nt: TGCAGCGTTGAGGGCGTTAGCACAGATACGCAGTATTTT

cdr3_length: 14
v_call: TRBV3-1
j_call: TRBJ1-2
clone_size: few
d_call: TRBD1
cdr3_aa: CASSARDRGSGYTF
cdr3_nt: TGTGCCAGCAGCGCCCGGGACAGGGGATCTGGCTACACCTTC

cdr3_length: 16
v_call: TRBV7-9
j_call: TRBJ2-7
clone_size: .
d_call: .
cdr3_aa: CASSSTDGRESYEQYF
cdr3_nt: TGTGCCAGCAGCTCAACCGATGGCAGGGAGTCCTACGAGCAGTACTTC

cdr3_length: 16
v_call: TRBV28
j_call: TRBJ2-7
clone_size: .
d_call: TRBD2
cdr3_aa: CASSLLGTSGGYEQYF
cdr3_nt: TGTGCCAGCAGCCTCCTCGGGACTAGCGGGGGTTACGAGCAGTACTTC

cdr3_length: 13
v_call: TRBV12-3/TRBV12-4
j_call: TRBJ2-7
clone_size: .
d_call: .
cdr3_aa: CASSSQTFYEQYF
cdr3_nt: TGTGCCAGCAGTTCCCAGACTTTCTACGAGCAGTACTTC

cdr3_length: 15
v_call: TRBV20-1
j_call: TRBJ2-7
clone_size: .
d_call: TRBD1
cdr3_aa: CSAQPSGTGRYEQYF
cdr3_nt: TGCAGTGCTCAGCCTTCCGGGACAGGACGTTACGAGCAGTACTTC

cdr3_length: 15
v_call: TRBV13
j_call: TRBJ1-1
clone_size: .
d_call: .
cdr3_aa: CASSLEGSQNTEAFF
cdr3_nt: TGTGCCAGCAGCTTAGAGGGCAGCCAGAACACTGAAGCTTTCTTT